The source of this T cell receptor beta chain is a study of CD8+ T cells in alopecia areata. Whole-study findings and limits: Tissue-resident alphabeta T cells belonging to normal skin likewise get sequenced within scalp specimens. Patients displayed less clarity in TCR sharing than mice, a finding possibly related to HLA.

CDR1 is SGHNT and CDR2 is YYREEE in the germline V gene (reference sequence). This CDR3 is 15 amino acids long. J was trimmed by 3 bases and V by 3 bases; bases with no gene match: 9. cDNA reverse transcribed from extracted RNA served as the sequencing template. Sequencing used immunoSEQ multiplex PCR; TCRdb keeps in-frame clones, though not all of them. This sample has under 150,000 clones, with about three fifths found just once. On this clone itself: The antigen remains undetermined.

Sorted out of PBMCs were CD4+ T cells and CD8+ T cells. Sequencing was carried out using CD8+ T cells sorted from blood. The TCR comes from a human donor in good health. This chain links TRBV5-4 with TRBJ2-7; 7 nucleotides line up with TRBD1. Here the CDR3 DNA reads TGTGCCAGCAGCTGGGCGACAGGGTTCGGCTACGAGCAGTACTTC. Translation: CASSWATGFGYEQYF.